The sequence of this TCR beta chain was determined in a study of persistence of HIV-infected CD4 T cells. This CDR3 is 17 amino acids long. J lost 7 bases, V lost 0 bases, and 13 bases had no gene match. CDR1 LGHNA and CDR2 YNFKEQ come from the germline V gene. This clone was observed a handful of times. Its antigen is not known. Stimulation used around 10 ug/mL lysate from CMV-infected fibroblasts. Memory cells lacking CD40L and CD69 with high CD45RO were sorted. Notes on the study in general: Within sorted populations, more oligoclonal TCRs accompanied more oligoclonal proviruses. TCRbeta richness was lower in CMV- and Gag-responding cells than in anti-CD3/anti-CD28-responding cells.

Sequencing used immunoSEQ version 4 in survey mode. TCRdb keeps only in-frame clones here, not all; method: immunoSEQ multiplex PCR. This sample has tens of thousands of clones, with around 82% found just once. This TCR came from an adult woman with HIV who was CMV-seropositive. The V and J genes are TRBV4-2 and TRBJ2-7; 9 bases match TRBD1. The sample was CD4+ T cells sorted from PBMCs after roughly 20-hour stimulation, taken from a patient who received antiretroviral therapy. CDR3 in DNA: TGTGCCAGCAGCCAAGACGTCAGGGGACAGGGTTTAAGGGAGCAGTACTTC. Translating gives CASSQDVRGQGLREQYF.